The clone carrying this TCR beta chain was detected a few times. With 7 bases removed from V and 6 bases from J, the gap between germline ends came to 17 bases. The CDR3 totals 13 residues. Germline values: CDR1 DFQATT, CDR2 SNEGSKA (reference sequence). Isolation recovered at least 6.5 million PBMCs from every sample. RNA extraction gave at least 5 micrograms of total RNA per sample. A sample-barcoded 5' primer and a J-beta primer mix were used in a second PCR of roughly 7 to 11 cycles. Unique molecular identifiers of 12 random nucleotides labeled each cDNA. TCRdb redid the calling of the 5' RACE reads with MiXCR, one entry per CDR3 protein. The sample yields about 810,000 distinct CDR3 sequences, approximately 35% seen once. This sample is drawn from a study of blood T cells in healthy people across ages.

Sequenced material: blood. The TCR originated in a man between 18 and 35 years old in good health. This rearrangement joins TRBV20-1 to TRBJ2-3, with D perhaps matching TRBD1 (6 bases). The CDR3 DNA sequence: TGCAGTGTTCTAATGACAGGTCCCGATACGCAGTATTTT. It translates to CSVLMTGPDTQYF.